Sequencing of this T cell receptor (beta chain) was carried out in a study of T cell repertoires in cytomegalovirus infection. Study background: Public TCR beta signatures indicated both CMV infection and matching HLA type. Overall study results and limits: Accumulated public TCR beta family frequency recognized individuals carrying CMV together with the relevant HLA. CMV-specific TCR beta clonotypes restricted by HLA-C were the ones dominating the ex vivo response.

This clonotype occurred many times. Antigen specificity is unknown. The germline CDR1 and CDR2 sequences are SEHNR and FQNEAQ (reference sequence). Germline trimming cut 0 bases from V and 0 bases from J; bases unmatched to any gene: 5. This CDR3 comprises 17 residues. Using its own MiXCR run on the reads, TCRdb lists one record per CDR3 protein. The data show 500,000 to 600,000 distinct CDR3 sequences, 15% to 20% seen once. The specimen sequenced was CD8+ T cells from PBMCs. The TCR comes from a human donor in good health (CMV status not recorded). Some clones in this sample may be carry-over from other donors' samples. This chain connects TRBV7-9 to TRBJ1-2; 9 bases are shared with TRBD1. This chain's CDR3 is CASSLAPGQGPNYGYTF. The CDR3, as DNA: TGTGCCAGCAGCTTAGCTCCGGGACAGGGACCTAACTATGGCTACACCTTC.